Shown below are 26 T cell receptor beta chains from a single sample sequenced in a study of Tregs in tolerant kidney transplant recipients. Only in-frame clones appear in the TCRdb table, and some are missing; sequencing was by immunoSEQ multiplex PCR. The data show around 50,000 clones, with more than 70% seen just once and about 5% held by the top ten. Sequencing was carried out using CD4+ T cells from blood. All receptors come from a human donor in good health.

The chain has TRBV4-2 and TRBJ2-7, with 9 bases lining up with TRBD1. Germline V CDR1 and CDR2: LGHNA, YNFKEQ. This CDR3 contains 17 residues. The V and J ends lost 0 bases and 5 bases, in that order; junction bases with no gene match: 11. The CDR3, as DNA: TGTGCCAGCAGCCAAGAAGGAGGGGCCGGGACAGGGAACGAGCAGTACTTC. It is translated as CASSQEGGAGTGNEQYF.

This chain connects TRBV29-1 to TRBJ1-1, with D perhaps matching TRBD1 (5 bases). Germline lookup yields CDR1 SQVTM and CDR2 ANQGSEA. The CDR3 contains 13 residues. V lost 6 bases and J lost 1, with 12 bases in between. The CDR3 region has the DNA TGCAGCGTGAGTAGGGGCCAGAACACTGAAGCTTTCTTT. Translation: CSVSRGQNTEAFF. Full variable domain (remainder filled in from reference TRBV29-1 and TRBJ1-1): SAVISQKPSRDICQRGTSLTIQCQVDSQVTMMFWYRQQPGQSLTLIATANQGSEATYESGFVIDKFPISRPNLTFSTLTVSNMSPEDSSIYLCSVSRGQNTEAFFGQGTRLTVV.

In DNA, the CDR3 is TGTGCCTGGCCCTCGGGCGATACGCAGTATTTT. Translating gives CAWPSGDTQYF. The rearrangement joins TRBV30 to TRBJ2-3; D is unresolved. This CDR3 spans 11 amino acids. V lost 5 bases to trimming and J lost 6 bases, with 9 bases between them. The V gene's germline CDR1 is GTSNPN and CDR2 SVGIG (reference sequence).

The gene calls are TRBV5-4 and TRBJ1-1; tentative D call: TRBD1 (6 bases). The germline gives CDR1 SGHNT, CDR2 YYREEE (reference sequence). The length of the CDR3 is 15 residues. Trimming shortened V by 6 bases and J by 0 bases, and 15 bases separated the two germline ends. CDR3 region: CASIRQGQMNTEAFF. Here the CDR3 DNA reads TGTGCCAGCATCAGGCAGGGGCAGATGAACACTGAAGCTTTCTTT.

Regarding this clone: Other DNA sequences from this sample encode an identical CDR3 as well. The chain couples TRBV11-2 to TRBJ2-7, with D possibly TRBD2 on 7 matching bases. Germline CDR1 SGHAT, CDR2 FQNNGV. V lost 1 base and J lost 7, with 17 bases in between. The CDR3 is 15 residues long. The CDR3 nucleotides read TGTGCCAGCAGCTTAGGGATGGGGCGGGGGCGGGAGCAGTACTTC. Translated, it gives CASSLGMGRGREQYF.

This CDR3 reads CASSPESAIYGYTF. For the CDR3, the DNA is TGTGCCAGCAGCCCGGAGTCAGCAATCTATGGCTACACCTTC. The chain couples TRBV5-4 to TRBJ1-2; D is ambiguous. The CDR3 runs to 14 residues. The ends were cut back, 4 bases at V and 4 bases at J, with 14 bases in the middle. The V gene's germline CDR1 is SGHNT and CDR2 YYREEE (reference sequence).

Comment on this clone: One junction end disagrees with the germline gene, perhaps due to a read error. The rearrangement links TRBV5-6 to TRBJ2-7; no definite D call. Germline V gene sequence: CDR1 SGHDT, CDR2 YYEEEE. The length of the CDR3 is 12 residues. The CDR3 here is CASSAWSGPQVF. The CDR3 DNA is TGTGCCAGCAGCGCCTGGAGTGGGCCCCAGGTCTTC.

V and J are TRBV30 and TRBJ2-1; D not resolved. V was pared by 5 bases and J by 10 bases, with 18 bases between. CDR3 length equals 13 residues. Germline values: CDR1 GTSNPN, CDR2 SVGIG (reference sequence). The CDR3 region has the DNA TGTGCCTGGGGACCCCGGCCTGCCGAGGAGCAGTTCTTC. Translation gives CAWGPRPAEEQFF. Complete variable domain (other parts from reference TRBV30 and TRBJ2-1): SQTIHQWPATLVQPVGSPLSLECTVEGTSNPNLYWYRQAAGRGLQLLFYSVGIGQISSEVPQNLSASRPQDRQFILSSKKLLLSDSGFYLCAWGPRPAEEQFFGPGTRLTVL.

This clone appeared once. Here the CDR3 DNA reads TGCGCCAGCAGCCAAGAGGTGTTAGGGCAGATGAACACCGGGGAGCTGTTTTTT. This gives the protein CASSQEVLGQMNTGELFF. The chain links TRBV4-3 to TRBJ2-2, with D unclear. Trimming removed 0 bases at V and 1 base at J, with 15 bases between. Germline CDR1 is LGHNA and CDR2 is YSLEER. The CDR3 loop spans 18 amino acids.

This rearrangement joins TRBV4-3 to TRBJ1-2; TRBD1 might be the D (5 bases). CDR3 length: 16 amino acids. Per the germline V gene, CDR1 is LGHNA and CDR2 is YSLEER. V lost 1 base and J lost 3, with 15 bases in between. CDR3 DNA sequence: TGCGCCAGCAGCCAAGTAGGCGGGACCTCTGACTATGGCTACACCTTC. Protein: CASSQVGGTSDYGYTF.

The V and J genes are TRBV9 and TRBJ2-5; TRBD2 is a possible D gene (5 bases). Germline CDR1 reads SGDLS; CDR2 reads YYNGEE. The CDR3 sequence is 16 residues long. Trimming took 4 bases from V and 4 from J, leaving 20 bases between them. For the CDR3, the DNA is TGTGCCAGCAGCTCCAGCGCAGGACTGGCGCCAGAGACCCAGTACTTC. This sequence encodes CASSSSAGLAPETQYF.

The chain couples TRBV10-3 to TRBJ2-7; TRBD2 matches 10 bases. The germline V gene encodes CDR1 ENHRY and CDR2 SYGVKD. CDR3 length: 14 residues. J was trimmed by 2 bases and V by 4 bases; bases with no gene match: 2. The CDR3 DNA reads TGTGCCATCAGTGGGACTAGCGGCGCCTACGAGCAGTACTTC. It encodes CAISGTSGAYEQYF.

The rearrangement links TRBV5-6 to TRBJ2-3; 8 nucleotides match TRBD2. This CDR3 contains 15 residues. Trimming cost V 1 base and J 1 base; bases outside gene matches: 2. Germline V lookup: CDR1 SGHDT, CDR2 YYEEEE. CDR3 sequence reads: CASSLLGRGTDTQYF. The DNA for the CDR3 is TGTGCCAGCAGCTTGCTCGGGAGGGGCACAGATACGCAGTATTTT.

The V and J genes are TRBV6-6 and TRBJ2-7; D is ambiguous. Trimming removed 5 bases at V and 3 bases at J, with 5 bases between. Germline V gives CDR1 MNHNY, CDR2 SVGAGI (reference sequence). The CDR3 is 11 residues long. The CDR3, as DNA: TGTGCCAGCAGTGCCTTCTACGAGCAGTACTTC. This sequence encodes CASSAFYEQYF.

The V call is TRBV5-5, the J call TRBJ1-1; tentative D call: TRBD1 (5 bases). V lost 1 base to trimming and J lost 6 bases, with 13 bases between them. This CDR3 is 14 amino acids long. Germline V CDR1 and CDR2: SGHKS, YYEKEE (reference sequence). The CDR3, as DNA: TGTGCCAGCAGCTTGCGGGCCCGCAGGGCTGAAGCTTTCTTT. Amino acid sequence: CASSLRARRAEAFF. Based on the CDR3 plus reference TRBV5-5 and TRBJ1-1, the full variable domain is DAGVTQSPTHLIKTRGQQVTLRCSPISGHKSVSWYQQVLGQGPQFIFQYYEKEERGRGNFPDRFSARQFPNYSSELNVNALLLGDSALYLCASSLRARRAEAFFGQGTRLTVV.

The chain uses TRBV7-2 and TRBJ1-3; D ambiguous. The CDR3 totals 14 residues. The germline V gene encodes CDR1 SGHTA and CDR2 FQGNSA. Deletions cut 5 bases from V and 0 bases from J, with 8 bases between. The CDR3 DNA sequence: TGTGCCAGCAGCCGCGACCGCTCTGGAAACACCATATATTTT. Translated: CASSRDRSGNTIYF.

The table lists this clone with a count of one. The chain uses TRBV7-9 and TRBJ2-1; 7 bases line up with TRBD1. CDR3 size: 13 residues. Germline loops: CDR1 SEHNR, CDR2 FQNEAQ (reference sequence). J gave up 9 bases and V 4 bases, and 6 bases lay outside the gene matches. CDR3 amino acids: CASSWTGSSEQFF. CDR3 nucleotides: TGTGCCAGCAGCTGGACAGGCTCCTCTGAGCAGTTCTTC.

V is TRBV4-1 and J is TRBJ2-4, with D perhaps TRBD2 (5 bases). Germline V gene sequence: CDR1 MGHRA, CDR2 YSYEKL. CDR3 length equals 17 residues. With 3 bases removed from V and 11 bases from J, the gap between germline ends came to 26 bases. CDR3 residues: CASSQIYGKGTSGLQYF. CDR3 coding DNA: TGCGCCAGCAGCCAGATCTACGGGAAGGGAACGAGCGGCCTTCAGTACTTC.

As to this clone: Other DNA sequences in this sample translate to the same CDR3. This sequence joins TRBV2 and TRBJ2-1; D call uncertain. Germline V gene data show CDR1 as SNHLY and CDR2 as FYNNEI. The length of the CDR3 is 16 residues. V lost 1 base and J lost 2, with 12 bases in between. The CDR3 loop reads CASSEVSGLTYNEQFF. The CDR3, as DNA: TGTGCCAGCAGTGAAGTCTCGGGTTTAACCTACAATGAGCAGTTCTTC. The whole variable domain, remainder taken from reference TRBV2 and TRBJ2-1, is EPEVTQTPSHQVTQMGQEVILRCVPISNHLYFYWYRQILGQKVEFLVSFYNNEISEKSEIFDDQFSVERPDGSNFTLKIRSTKLEDSAMYFCASSEVSGLTYNEQFFGPGTRLTVL.

This chain's CDR3 is CASSPKGQETQYF. The DNA for the CDR3 is TGTGCCAGCAGCCCGAAGGGACAAGAGACCCAGTACTTC. The chain joins TRBV13 to TRBJ2-5; no clear D. V was shortened by 5 bases and J by 2 bases, with 9 bases between the two germline ends. The CDR3 sequence is 13 residues long. Per the germline V gene, CDR1 is PRHDT and CDR2 is FYEKMQ (reference sequence).

The chain combines TRBV18 with TRBJ1-5; D may be TRBD1 (6 bases). The CDR3 contains 13 residues. V lost 1 base, J lost 5 bases, and 6 bases lay in between. The germline gives CDR1 KGHSH, CDR2 LQKENI. CDR3 protein: CASSPQGDQPQHF. The CDR3 nucleotides read TGTGCCAGCTCACCACAGGGGGATCAGCCCCAGCATTTT.

This sequence joins TRBV7-9 and TRBJ1-4; D gene uncertain. The V end was cut by 5 bases, the J end by 8 bases, with 12 bases between. The CDR3 is made up of 13 amino acids. Germline CDR1 is SEHNR and CDR2 is FQNEAQ (reference sequence). The CDR3 DNA follows: TGTGCCAGCAGCCACCCCCCGGACGAAAAACTGTTTTTT. Its protein product is CASSHPPDEKLFF.

This clone was counted a few times. The chain joins TRBV7-8 to TRBJ2-1; unclear D gene. Trimming stripped 10 bases from V and 5 bases from J, with 15 bases between. The CDR3 has 13 residues. Germline-derived CDR1 and CDR2 are SGHVS and FQNEAQ. CDR3 DNA sequence: TGTGCCACCAAAACGTGGCGAGACAATGAGCAGTTCTTC. Its translation: CATKTWRDNEQFF.

The rearrangement joins TRBV7-3 to TRBJ1-1, with D possibly being TRBD1 (6 bases). This CDR3 is built from 14 residues. Germline assignment: CDR1 SGHTA and CDR2 FQGTGA. Trimming removed 5 bases at V and 4 bases at J, with 14 bases between. This chain's CDR3 is CASSPGGAITEAFF. The CDR3 DNA reads as TGTGCCAGCAGCCCCGGGGGGGCGATCACTGAAGCTTTCTTT.

This chain joins TRBV21-1 and TRBJ1-1; the DNA was not used to check the table's D call, TRBD1. TRBV21-1 is deemed a pseudogene. The CDR3 runs 16 residues. This CDR3 is CASSKRRDRVPREAFF. CDR3 in DNA: TGTGCCAGCAGCAAACGCCGGGACAGGGTACCCCGTGAAGCTTTCTTT.

This clone has only a few counts. The genes are TRBV29-1 and TRBJ1-1; possible D gene TRBD1, 5 bases. Germline lookup yields CDR1 SQVTM and CDR2 ANQGSEA. The CDR3 is 12 residues long. V lost 4 bases and J 3 bases, leaving 9 bases between the germline ends. The CDR3 DNA reads TGCAGCGTTGGACAGCCGGACACTGAAGCTTTCTTT. Translating gives CSVGQPDTEAFF.